The present T cell receptor beta chain was sequenced within a study of blood T cell repertoires in COVID-19. Trimming left V 4 bases short and J 1 base short, with 11 bases between. The CDR3 runs 15 residues. CDR1 is KGHDR and CDR2 is SFDVKD in the germline V gene. Here immunoSEQ multiplex PCR was the method, and the copy in TCRdb shows in-frame clones only, minus some. The profile covers a few hundred thousand clones, with 83% appearing a single time and roughly 1.3% taken by the ten largest. The receptor was derived from a woman under 40 with COVID-19, enrolled during active disease. The chain uses TRBV24-1 and TRBJ2-3; D is possibly TRBD2 (5 bases). The sequencing input was peripheral blood. CDR3 in DNA: TGTGCCACCAGTGACCGGGAAGGAGGCACAGATACGCAGTATTTT. Translation gives CATSDREGGTDTQYF.